These T cell receptor beta chains were read from a single sample in a study of T cells in Graves' hyperthyroidism and ophthalmopathy. TCRdb called the multiplex PCR reads again in MiXCR, with one record for every CDR3 protein. Of around 520,000 distinct CDR3 sequences listed, around 24% are singletons. The material sequenced was blood. These receptors originate from a woman aged 30 to 39 with Graves' ophthalmopathy. CDR3s include the opening cysteine and the closing phenylalanine or tryptophan. D genes are given only for firm matches. A clone size is listed for some rows: how often the clone was seen (once, few, many), or a class if it is expanded.

cdr3_aa: CSARVLGAYEQYF
cdr3_nt: TGCAGTGCTAGAGTCTTAGGGGCCTACGAGCAGTACTTC
clone_size: many
v_call: TRBV20-1
d_call: NA
j_call: TRBJ2-7

cdr3_aa: CSARPDRGAFYGYTF
cdr3_nt: TGCAGTGCTAGACCAGACAGGGGGGCGTTCTATGGCTACACCTTC
clone_size: NA
v_call: TRBV20-1
d_call: TRBD1
j_call: TRBJ1-2

cdr3_aa: CASSEVGDPGELFF
cdr3_nt: TGTGCCAGCAGCGAGGTTGGGGATCCCGGGGAGCTGTTTTTT
clone_size: few
v_call: TRBV7-9
d_call: NA
j_call: TRBJ2-2

cdr3_aa: CASSQTRVGETQYF
cdr3_nt: TGCGCCAGCAGCCAGACTAGGGTGGGAGAGACCCAGTACTTC
clone_size: many
v_call: TRBV5-1
d_call: NA
j_call: TRBJ2-5

cdr3_aa: CASPHTGRRNGYTF
cdr3_nt: TGTGCCAGTCCGCATACCGGACGGAGGAATGGCTACACCTTC
clone_size: many
v_call: TRBV7-2
d_call: NA
j_call: TRBJ1-2

cdr3_aa: CASGSDRTYEQYF
cdr3_nt: TGTGCCAGCGGCTCAGACAGAACCTACGAGCAGTACTTC
clone_size: many
v_call: TRBV6-1
d_call: NA
j_call: TRBJ2-7

cdr3_aa: CASSLDRGMSQYF
cdr3_nt: TGTGCCAGCAGCTTGGACAGGGGGATGTCCCAGTACTTC
clone_size: many
v_call: TRBV7-3
d_call: TRBD1
j_call: TRBJ2-5

cdr3_aa: CASSFVGEQYF
cdr3_nt: TGTGCCAGCAGTTTTGTGGGAGAGCAGTACTTC
clone_size: NA
v_call: TRBV12-3/TRBV12-4
d_call: NA
j_call: TRBJ2-7

cdr3_aa: CATRRTDNSYEQYF
cdr3_nt: TGTGCCACGAGAAGGACAGACAACTCCTACGAGCAGTACTTC
clone_size: NA
v_call: TRBV19
d_call: NA
j_call: TRBJ2-7

cdr3_aa: CAWSLLGGTAFF
cdr3_nt: TGTGCCTGGAGTCTTCTAGGGGGCACCGCTTTCTTT
clone_size: NA
v_call: TRBV30
d_call: TRBD1
j_call: TRBJ1-1

cdr3_aa: CASSYRVSETQYF
cdr3_nt: TGTGCCAGCAGCTACAGGGTTTCGGAGACCCAGTACTTC
clone_size: many
v_call: TRBV7-2
d_call: NA
j_call: TRBJ2-5

cdr3_aa: CASSQSLVQETQYF
cdr3_nt: TGTGCCAGCAGCCAATCACTGGTTCAAGAGACCCAGTACTTC
clone_size: few
v_call: TRBV3-1
d_call: NA
j_call: TRBJ2-5

cdr3_aa: CASSEEAGVGYTF
cdr3_nt: TGTGCCAGCAGTGAAGAAGCAGGGGTAGGCTACACCTTC
clone_size: many
v_call: TRBV6-1
d_call: NA
j_call: TRBJ1-2

cdr3_aa: CASSYPVGHYGYTF
cdr3_nt: TGTGCCAGCAGTTACCCCGTAGGGCACTATGGCTACACCTTC
clone_size: many
v_call: TRBV6-2/TRBV6-3
d_call: NA
j_call: TRBJ1-2

cdr3_aa: CASSSERVSGELFF
cdr3_nt: TGTGCCAGCAGCTCAGAAAGGGTTTCCGGGGAGCTGTTTTTT
clone_size: once
v_call: TRBV7-8
d_call: NA
j_call: TRBJ2-2

cdr3_aa: CASSTGTGGDYGYTF
cdr3_nt: TGCGCCAGCAGCACCGGGACAGGGGGCGACTATGGCTACACCTTC
clone_size: many
v_call: TRBV5-1
d_call: TRBD1
j_call: TRBJ1-2